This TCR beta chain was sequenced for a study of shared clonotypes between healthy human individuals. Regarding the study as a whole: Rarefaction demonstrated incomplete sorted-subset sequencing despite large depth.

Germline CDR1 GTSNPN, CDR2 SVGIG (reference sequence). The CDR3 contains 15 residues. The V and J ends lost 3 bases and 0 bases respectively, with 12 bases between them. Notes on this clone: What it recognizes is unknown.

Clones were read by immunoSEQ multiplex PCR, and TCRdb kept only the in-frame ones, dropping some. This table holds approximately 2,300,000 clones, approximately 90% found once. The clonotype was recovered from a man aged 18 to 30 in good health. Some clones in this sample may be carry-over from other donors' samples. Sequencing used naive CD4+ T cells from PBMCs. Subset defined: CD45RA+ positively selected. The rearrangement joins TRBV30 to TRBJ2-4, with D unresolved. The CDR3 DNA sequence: TGTGCCTGGAGCTGGCCAGGCCTAGCCAAAAACATTCAGTACTTC. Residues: CAWSWPGLAKNIQYF.